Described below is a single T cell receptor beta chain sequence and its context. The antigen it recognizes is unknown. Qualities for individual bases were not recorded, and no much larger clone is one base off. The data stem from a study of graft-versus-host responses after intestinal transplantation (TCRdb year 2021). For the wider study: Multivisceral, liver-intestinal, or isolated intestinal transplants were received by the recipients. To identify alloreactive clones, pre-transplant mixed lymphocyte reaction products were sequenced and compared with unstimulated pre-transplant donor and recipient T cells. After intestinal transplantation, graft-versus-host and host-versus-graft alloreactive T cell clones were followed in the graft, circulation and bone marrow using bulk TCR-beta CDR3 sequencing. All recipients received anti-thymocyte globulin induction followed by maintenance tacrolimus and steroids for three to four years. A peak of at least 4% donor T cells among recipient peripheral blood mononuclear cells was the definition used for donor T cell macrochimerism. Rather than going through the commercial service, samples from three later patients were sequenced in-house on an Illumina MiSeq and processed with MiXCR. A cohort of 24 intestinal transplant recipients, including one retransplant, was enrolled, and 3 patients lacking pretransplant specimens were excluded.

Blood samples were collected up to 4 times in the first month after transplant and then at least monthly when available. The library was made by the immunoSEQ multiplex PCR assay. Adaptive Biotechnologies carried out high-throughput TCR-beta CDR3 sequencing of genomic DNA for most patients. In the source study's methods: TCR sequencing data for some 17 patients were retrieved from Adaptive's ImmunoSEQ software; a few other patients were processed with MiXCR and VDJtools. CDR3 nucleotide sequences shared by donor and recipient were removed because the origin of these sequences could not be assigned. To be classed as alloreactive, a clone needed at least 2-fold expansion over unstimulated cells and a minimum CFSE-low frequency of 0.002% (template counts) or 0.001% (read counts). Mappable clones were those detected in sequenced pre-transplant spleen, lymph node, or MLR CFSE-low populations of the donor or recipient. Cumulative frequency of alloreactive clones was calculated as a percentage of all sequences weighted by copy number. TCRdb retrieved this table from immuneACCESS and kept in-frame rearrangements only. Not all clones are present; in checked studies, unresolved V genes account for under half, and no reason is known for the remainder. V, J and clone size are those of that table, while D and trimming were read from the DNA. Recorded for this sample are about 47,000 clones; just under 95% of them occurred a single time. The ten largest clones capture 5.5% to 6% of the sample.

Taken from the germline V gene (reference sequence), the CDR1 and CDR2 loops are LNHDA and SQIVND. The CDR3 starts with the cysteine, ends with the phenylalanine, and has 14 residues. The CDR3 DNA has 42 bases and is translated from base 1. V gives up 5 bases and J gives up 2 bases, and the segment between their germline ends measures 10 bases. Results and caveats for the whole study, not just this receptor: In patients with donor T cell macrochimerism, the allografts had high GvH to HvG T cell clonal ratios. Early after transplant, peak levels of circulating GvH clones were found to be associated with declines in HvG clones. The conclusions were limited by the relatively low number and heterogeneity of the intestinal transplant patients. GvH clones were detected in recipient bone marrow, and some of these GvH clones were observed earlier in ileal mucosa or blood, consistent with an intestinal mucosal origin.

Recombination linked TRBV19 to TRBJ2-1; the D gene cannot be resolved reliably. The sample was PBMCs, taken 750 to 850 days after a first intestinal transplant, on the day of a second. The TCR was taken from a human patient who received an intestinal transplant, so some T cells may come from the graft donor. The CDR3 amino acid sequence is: CASSPLSTYNEQFF. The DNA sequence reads TGTGCCAGTAGTCCTCTTTCAACCTACAATGAGCAGTTCTTC. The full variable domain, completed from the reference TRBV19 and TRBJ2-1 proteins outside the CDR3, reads DGGITQSPKYLFRKEGQNVTLSCEQNLNHDAMYWYRQDPGQGLRLIYYSQIVNDFQKGDIAEGYSVSREKKESFPLTVTSAQKNPTAFYLCASSPLSTYNEQFFGPGTRLTVL.